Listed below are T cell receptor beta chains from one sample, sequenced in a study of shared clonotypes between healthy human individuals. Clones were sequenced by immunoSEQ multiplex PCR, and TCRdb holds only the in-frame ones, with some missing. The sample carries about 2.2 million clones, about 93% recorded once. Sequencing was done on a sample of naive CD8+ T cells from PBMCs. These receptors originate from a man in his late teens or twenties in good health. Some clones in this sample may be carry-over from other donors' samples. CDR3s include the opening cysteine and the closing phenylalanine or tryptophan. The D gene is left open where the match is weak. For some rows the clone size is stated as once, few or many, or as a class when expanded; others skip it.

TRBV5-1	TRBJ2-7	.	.	TGCGCCAGCAGTTCCTCGTCCTATTTGGAGCAGTACTTC	CASSSSSYLEQYF
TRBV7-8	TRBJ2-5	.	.	TGTGCCAGCAGCTCGACAGCGACGCAAGAGACCCAGTACTTC	CASSSTATQETQYF
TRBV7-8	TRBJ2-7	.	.	TGTGCCAGCAGCCTTGGGGGGTTCTACGAGCAGTACTTC	CASSLGGFYEQYF
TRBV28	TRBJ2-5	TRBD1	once	TGTGCCAGCAGCCCGAGGGCAGGGGGTGGAGAGACCCAGTACTTC	CASSPRAGGGETQYF
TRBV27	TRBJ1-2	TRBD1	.	TGTGCCAGCAGTTTACAAGTTGGTGGGACAGGGGACTATGGCTACACCTTC	CASSLQVGGTGDYGYTF
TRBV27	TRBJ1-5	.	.	TGTGCCAGCAGTTTATTGGGGGGCTCGCAGCCCCAGCATTTT	CASSLLGGSQPQHF
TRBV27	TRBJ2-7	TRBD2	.	TGTGCCAGCAGCCCGACTAGCGGGAGAGTGCAGTACTTC	CASSPTSGRVQYF
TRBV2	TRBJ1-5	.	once	TGTGCCAGCAGTGAGATGACGCTCAATCAGCCCCAGCATTTT	CASSEMTLNQPQHF
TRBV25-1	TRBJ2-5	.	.	TGTGCCAGCAGTGAAGGGACACCCCAGGGGCAGTACTTC	CASSEGTPQGQYF
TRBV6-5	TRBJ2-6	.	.	TGTGCCAGCACTTCTGGGGCCAACGTCCTGACTTTC	CASTSGANVLTF
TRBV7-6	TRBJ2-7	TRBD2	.	TGTGCCAGCAGCTCGAGACTAGCGGGTTCTGCCTACGAGCAGTACTTC	CASSSRLAGSAYEQYF
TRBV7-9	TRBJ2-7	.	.	TGTGCCAGCAGCCCAGTCGCGTCGGGGAGCTCCTACGAGCAGTACTTC	CASSPVASGSSYEQYF
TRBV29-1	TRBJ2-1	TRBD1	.	TGCAGCTGTATGACAGGGTACAATGAGCAGTTCTTC	CSCMTGYNEQFF
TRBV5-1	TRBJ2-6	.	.	TGCGCCAGCAGCTTTTTCCGCTCTGGGGCCAACGTCCTGACTTTC	CASSFFRSGANVLTF
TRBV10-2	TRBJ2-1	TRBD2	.	TGCGCCACCCGAAGGGGTAGCGGGAGGCACAATGAGCAGTTCTTC	CATRRGSGRHNEQFF
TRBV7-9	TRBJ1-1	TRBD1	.	TGTGCCAGCAGCAGAGTCGGACAGGGCACTGAAGCTTTCTTT	CASSRVGQGTEAFF
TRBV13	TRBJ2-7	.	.	TGTGCCAGCAGCGGGCTGACCTACGAGCAGTACTTC	CASSGLTYEQYF
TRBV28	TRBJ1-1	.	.	TGTGCCAGCCTTCCCGACTTCCCGGGGGGGGCTGAAGCTTTCTTT	CASLPDFPGGAEAFF
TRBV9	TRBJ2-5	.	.	TGTGCCAGCAGCGGAGGACCGGGAGACTCCAAGAGGACCCAGTACTTC	CASSGGPGDSKRTQYF
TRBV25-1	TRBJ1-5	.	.	TGTGCCAGCAGTGAAGGTTCGGGAAATCAGCCCCAGCATTTT	CASSEGSGNQPQHF
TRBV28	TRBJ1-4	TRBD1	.	TGTGCCAGCAGTCCCCCAGTGGGACAGGAGCCCGCCGGGGGTGAAAAACTGTTTTTT	CASSPPVGQEPAGGEKLFF
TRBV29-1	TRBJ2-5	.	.	TGCAGCGTTTGGTCAACGGGAGAAGGGGTGACCCAGTACTTC	CSVWSTGEGVTQYF
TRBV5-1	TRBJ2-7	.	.	TGCGCCAGCAGCTTGGGGGGACAATATTACGAGCAGTACTTC	CASSLGGQYYEQYF
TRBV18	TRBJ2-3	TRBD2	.	TGTGCCAGCTCACCGGATAGCGGGAGGGCGGGGGCGCAGTATTTT	CASSPDSGRAGAQYF
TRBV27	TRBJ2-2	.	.	TGTGCCAGCAGTTTGGTACCAGCACGGACGTTAACCGGGGAGCTGTTTTTT	CASSLVPARTLTGELFF
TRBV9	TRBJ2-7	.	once	TGTGCCAGCAGCGTAGCGGGGTCCTACGAGCAGTACTTC	CASSVAGSYEQYF
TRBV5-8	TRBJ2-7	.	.	TGTGCCAGCAGCTTGGGAGCATACTCCTACGAGCAGTACTTC	CASSLGAYSYEQYF
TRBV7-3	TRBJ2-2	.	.	TGTGCCAGCAGCCCAACAGGTTTCGGGACCGGGGAGCTGTTTTTT	CASSPTGFGTGELFF
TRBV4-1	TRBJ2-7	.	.	TGCGCCAGCAGCCAAGATTGGGGGCTAGCGGAGACCTACGAGCAGTACTTC	CASSQDWGLAETYEQYF
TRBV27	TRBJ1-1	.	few	TGTGCCAGCAGTTTATCGTGGGACGTGAACACTGAAGCTTTCTTT	CASSLSWDVNTEAFF
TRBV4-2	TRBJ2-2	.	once	TGTGCCAGCAGCCAAGATTTTTTGGGGGCCGGGGAGCTGTTTTTT	CASSQDFLGAGELFF
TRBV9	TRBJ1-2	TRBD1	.	TGTGCCAGCAGCGGAACCGGGACAGGGGTCTATGGCTACACCTTC	CASSGTGTGVYGYTF
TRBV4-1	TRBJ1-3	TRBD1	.	TGCGCCAGCAGCCACGGGGGACAGCGCTCTGGAAACACCATATATTTT	CASSHGGQRSGNTIYF
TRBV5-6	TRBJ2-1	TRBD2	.	TGTGCCAGCAGCTTCCCTGGCGGGACTAGCGATAAGTTCTTC	CASSFPGGTSDKFF
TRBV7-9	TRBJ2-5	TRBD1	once	TGTGCCAGCAGCTCGGACCGGGACAGGGCAGTTGGAGAGACCCAGTACTTC	CASSSDRDRAVGETQYF
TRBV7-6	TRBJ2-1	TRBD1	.	TGTGCCAGCACCAATACCCGGGACAGCTACAATGAGCAGTTCTTC	CASTNTRDSYNEQFF
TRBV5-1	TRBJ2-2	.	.	TGCGCCAGCAGCCCGGCGGGGTCAGTTTCATTCGCGAACACCGGGGAGCTGTTTTTT	CASSPAGSVSFANTGELFF
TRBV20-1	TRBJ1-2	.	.	TGCAGTGACGCAACCTATGGCTACACCTTC	CSDATYGYTF
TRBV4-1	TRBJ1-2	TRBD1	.	TGCGCCAGCAGCCAAGTAGGGGGCACGTCAGTCAATGGCTACACCTTC	CASSQVGGTSVNGYTF
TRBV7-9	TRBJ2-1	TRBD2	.	TGTGCCAGCAGGACTAGCGGGAACCCCGATGAGCAGTTCTTC	CASRTSGNPDEQFF
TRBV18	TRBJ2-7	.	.	TGTGCCAGCTCACCCGGACTACCAAAGCCGGGGGACGAGCAGTACTTC	CASSPGLPKPGDEQYF
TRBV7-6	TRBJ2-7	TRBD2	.	TGTGCCAGCAGCGCACTAGCGGAGCATTACGAGCAGTACTTC	CASSALAEHYEQYF
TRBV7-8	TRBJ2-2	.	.	TGTGCCAGCAGCTTACCTGGAAGTTACGGGGAGCTGTTTTTT	CASSLPGSYGELFF
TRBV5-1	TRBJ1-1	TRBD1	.	TGCGCCAGCAGCTTGCCCCGGGACAGGGGATGGAACACTGAAGCTTTCTTT	CASSLPRDRGWNTEAFF